A single sample is the source of the 19 T cell receptor beta chains below, sequenced in a study of preoperative IRX-2 immunotherapy in early breast cancer. Treatment here: preoperative locoregional IRX-2 cytokine immunotherapy. Method: immunoSEQ multiplex PCR; TCRdb's copy keeps in-frame clones and lacks some. The sample has roughly 99,000 clones, 86% seen once. The material was tumor tissue, obtained after IRX-2 immunotherapy. The receptors were gathered from a human donor with breast cancer.

The genes are TRBV28 and TRBJ2-1, with 8 bases aligning to TRBD2. CDR3 length equals 16 residues. V was clipped by 5 bases and J by 1 base; unmatched bases: 7. Germline-derived CDR1 and CDR2 are MDHEN and SYDVKM. The DNA for the CDR3 is TGTGCCAGCAGTGGAAGACTAGCGATTTCCTACAATGAGCAGTTCTTC. Translating it yields CASSGRLAISYNEQFF.

This rearrangement joins TRBV30 to TRBJ2-7, with D perhaps TRBD2 (5 bases). This CDR3 is built from 12 residues. Trimming pared 2 bases from V and 3 bases from J, leaving 8 bases between. Germline lookup yields CDR1 GTSNPN and CDR2 SVGIG (reference sequence). The CDR3 protein is CAWSFEGYEQYF. CDR3 sequence (DNA): TGTGCCTGGAGTTTCGAGGGCTACGAGCAGTACTTC.

This chain joins TRBV18 and TRBJ2-2; TRBD2 is a possible D gene (6 bases). Germline V gene data show CDR1 as KGHSH and CDR2 as LQKENI. The V end was cut by 6 bases, the J end by 7 bases, with 15 bases between. The CDR3 covers 14 residues. CDR3 amino acids: CASSTVGGDGELFF. For the CDR3, the DNA is TGTGCCAGCTCTACCGTGGGAGGTGACGGGGAGCTGTTTTTT.

The chain has TRBV10-2 and TRBJ2-1; TRBD2 agrees at 7 bases. V trimming: 9 bases; J trimming: 3 bases; junction bases outside the gene matches: 14. Germline V gene sequence: CDR1 WSHSY, CDR2 SAAADI. The length of the CDR3 is 16 residues. CDR3 amino acids: CASHPLSSGLYNEQFF. The CDR3 region has the DNA TGCGCCAGTCACCCCCTGTCTAGCGGACTCTACAATGAGCAGTTCTTC.

This chain joins TRBV5-1 and TRBJ2-6; D is possibly TRBD1 (6 bases). Trimming took 4 bases from V and 2 from J, leaving 13 bases between them. The CDR3 is 16 amino acids. The V gene's germline CDR1 is SGHRS and CDR2 YFSETQ. The CDR3 here is CASSVVQGPGANVLTF. The CDR3 bases are TGCGCCAGCAGCGTGGTACAGGGACCTGGGGCCAACGTCCTGACTTTC.

The V and J genes are TRBV7-1 and TRBJ1-3; no definite D call. TRBV7-1 is sorted into the ORF group, with uncertain function. The V end lost 2 bases, the J end lost 1 base, and 12 bases lay between the germline ends. This CDR3 is 16 amino acids long. The CDR3 DNA is TGTGCCAGCAGCTCACATAGGGTGGGGTCTGGAAACACCATATATTTT. It codes for CASSSHRVGSGNTIYF.

The CDR3 DNA reads TGCGCCAGCAGCTTGACGGGACAGGCGGAAGGCTACACCTTC. Translation: CASSLTGQAEGYTF. The gene calls are TRBV23-1 and TRBJ1-2; 8 nucleotides match TRBD1. TRBV23-1 is an ORF; its function is uncertain. The CDR3 is made up of 14 amino acids. J gave up 8 bases and V 6 bases, and 11 bases lay outside the gene matches.

This chain joins TRBV30 and TRBJ1-5, with TRBD1 as a possible D gene (5 bases). The CDR3 is made up of 14 amino acids. The V end lost 0 bases, the J end lost 4 bases, and 10 bases lay between the germline ends. CDR1 is GTSNPN and CDR2 is SVGIG in the germline V gene (reference sequence). The CDR3 protein is CAWSVWGGNQPQHF. CDR3 nucleotides: TGTGCCTGGAGTGTTTGGGGGGGAAATCAGCCCCAGCATTTT. The variable domain in full, with the rest retrieved from reference TRBV30 and TRBJ1-5, is SQTIHQWPATLVQPVGSPLSLECTVEGTSNPNLYWYRQAAGRGLQLLFYSVGIGQISSEVPQNLSASRPQDRQFILSSKKLLLSDSGFYLCAWSVWGGNQPQHFGDGTRLSIL.

This clone was seen a few times. This chain uses TRBV30 with TRBJ2-2; D unresolved. CDR1 and CDR2 (germline): GTSNPN, SVGIG (reference sequence). The CDR3 has 11 amino acids. The V gene lost 0 bases and the J gene lost 7 bases, with 3 bases spanning the gap. CDR3 in amino acids: CAWSVYGELFF. CDR3 coding DNA: TGTGCCTGGAGTGTATACGGGGAGCTGTTTTTT.

In regard to this clone: X shows a residue whose base was not read or is ambiguous. The genes are TRBV30 and TRBJ1-2; tentative D call: TRBD1 (5 bases). V lost 3 bases, J lost 4 bases, and 12 bases lay in between. The CDR3 has 13 residues. CDR1 is GTSNPN and CDR2 is SVGIG in the germline V gene (reference sequence). The CDR3 sequence is CAWXPGGGYGYTF. The CDR3 nucleotides read TGTGCCTGGAGKCCGGGGGGGGGCTATGGCTACACCTTC.

This clone was detected only once. This chain joins TRBV19 and TRBJ1-2, with a possible D match to TRBD1 (5 bases). The CDR3 is 14 amino acids. Trimming cost V 5 bases and J 8 bases, with 18 bases left between them. The V gene's germline CDR1 is LNHDA and CDR2 SQIVND (reference sequence). The CDR3, as DNA: TGTGCCAGTAGTGGCATCCTCAGGGATCCGGGCTACACCTTC. Translating gives CASSGILRDPGYTF.

The V call is TRBV5-1, the J call TRBJ2-5, with D perhaps assigned TRBD1 or TRBD2 (6 bases each). Trimming cost V 4 bases and J 5 bases, with 15 bases left between them. This CDR3 is 14 amino acids long. CDR1 is SGHRS and CDR2 is YFSETQ in the germline V gene. The CDR3 coding sequence is TGCGCCAGCAGCCCCGGTGGGGGGCCGGAGACCCAGTACTTC. Protein product: CASSPGGGPETQYF. The whole variable domain, filled in from reference TRBV5-1 and TRBJ2-5, reads KAGVTQTPRYLIKTRGQQVTLSCSPISGHRSVSWYQQTPGQGLQFLFEYFSETQRNKGNFPGRFSGRQFSNSRSEMNVSTLELGDSALYLCASSPGGGPETQYFGPGTRLLVL.

The genes are TRBV7-7 and TRBJ2-1, with D maybe TRBD1 (6 bases). The CDR3 length is 14 residues. The germline V gene encodes CDR1 SSHAT and CDR2 FNYEAQ (reference sequence). Trimming took 3 bases from V and 4 from J, leaving 10 bases between them. The CDR3 loop is CASSFGTTYNEQFF. CDR3 nucleotides: TGTGCCAGCAGCTTTGGGACAACATACAATGAGCAGTTCTTC.

This clone appeared a few times. V usage is TRBV1 and J usage is TRBJ1-1. TRBV1 is described as a pseudogene. This CDR3 has 13 residues. The DNA of the CDR3 is TGCGCCAGCAGCCAGATGACGTCAACGCAAGCTTTCTTT. Amino acids: CASSQMTSTQAFF.

A remark on this clone: Other DNA variants within this sample encode the same CDR3. The rearrangement uses TRBV14 and TRBJ2-3; D is uncertain. CDR1 SGHDN and CDR2 FVKESK come from the germline V gene. This CDR3 is 13 amino acids long. Between the trimmed V and J ends, which lost 2 bases and 2 bases, there was a span of 5 bases. In DNA form, the CDR3 reads TGTGCCAGCAGCCAACTCTCCACAGATACGCAGTATTTT. It yields the protein CASSQLSTDTQYF.

The rearrangement joins TRBV5-1 to TRBJ2-7; 8 bases align to TRBD1. CDR3 length: 15 amino acids. Germline CDR1 is SGHRS and CDR2 is YFSETQ. With 0 bases clipped from V and 4 bases from J, the junction kept 6 bases outside the gene matches. CDR3 loop: CASSLAQGAGYEQYF. CDR3 in DNA: TGCGCCAGCAGCTTGGCCCAGGGGGCGGGGTACGAGCAGTACTTC. The full variable domain, with the rest looked up from reference TRBV5-1 and TRBJ2-7, is KAGVTQTPRYLIKTRGQQVTLSCSPISGHRSVSWYQQTPGQGLQFLFEYFSETQRNKGNFPGRFSGRQFSNSRSEMNVSTLELGDSALYLCASSLAQGAGYEQYFGPGTRLTVT.

V usage is TRBV6-8 and J usage is TRBJ2-1; 7 bases align to TRBD2. The J segment lost 0 bases and the V segment lost 6 bases, leaving 8 bases of the junction unmatched. This CDR3 contains 16 residues. Looked up from germline, CDR1 is MNHGY and CDR2 is SAAAGT. The CDR3 reads CASRGLAASSYNEQFF. Here the CDR3 DNA reads TGTGCCAGCAGGGGGCTAGCGGCCAGCTCCTACAATGAGCAGTTCTTC.

The V gene is TRBV14, the J gene TRBJ2-7; 13 bases are shared with TRBD2. The ends lost 1 base at V and 5 bases at J; junction bases unmatched: 11. The length of the CDR3 is 18 residues. Germline CDR1 and CDR2: SGHDN and FVKESK. DNA of the CDR3: TGTGCCAGCAGCCAAGGGACTAGCGGGGGCCACCCCCATCACGAGCAGTACTTC. Translation: CASSQGTSGGHPHHEQYF.

This clone appeared once. The chain combines TRBV19 with TRBJ1-5; D is ambiguous. The CDR3 is made up of 16 amino acids. V lost 3 bases and J 1 base, leaving 13 bases between the germline ends. In germline, CDR1 is LNHDA, CDR2 SQIVND (reference sequence). The CDR3, as DNA: TGTGCCAGTAGTATTCGCCCTAAGGAGAGCAATCAGCCCCAGCATTTT. It is translated as CASSIRPKESNQPQHF.